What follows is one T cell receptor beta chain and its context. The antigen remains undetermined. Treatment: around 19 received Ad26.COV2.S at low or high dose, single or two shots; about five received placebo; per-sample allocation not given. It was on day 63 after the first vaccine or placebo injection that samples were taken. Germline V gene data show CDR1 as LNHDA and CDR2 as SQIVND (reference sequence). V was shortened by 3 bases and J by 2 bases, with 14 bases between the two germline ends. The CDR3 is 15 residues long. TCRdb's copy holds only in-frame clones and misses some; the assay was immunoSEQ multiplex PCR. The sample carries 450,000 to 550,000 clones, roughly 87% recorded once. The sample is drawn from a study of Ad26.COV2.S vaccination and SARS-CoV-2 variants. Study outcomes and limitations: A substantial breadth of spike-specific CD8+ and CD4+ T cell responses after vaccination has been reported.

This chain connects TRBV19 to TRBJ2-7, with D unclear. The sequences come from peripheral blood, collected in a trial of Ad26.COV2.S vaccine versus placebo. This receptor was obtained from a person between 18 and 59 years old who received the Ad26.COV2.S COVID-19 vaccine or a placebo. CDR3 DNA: TGTGCCAGTAGTATCTGGACGAGGCCTACCTACGAGCAGTACTTC. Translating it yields CASSIWTRPTYEQYF. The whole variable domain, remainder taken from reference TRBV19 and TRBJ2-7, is DGGITQSPKYLFRKEGQNVTLSCEQNLNHDAMYWYRQDPGQGLRLIYYSQIVNDFQKGDIAEGYSVSREKKESFPLTVTSAQKNPTAFYLCASSIWTRPTYEQYFGPGTRLTVT.